These 32 T cell receptor beta chains were sequenced from one sample in a study of beta chain features in type 1 diabetes. Study-wide results and limits: Moderate but significant shortening of TCRB CDR3s was recorded in all four CD4+ subsets from Type 1 diabetes patients.

What was sequenced were expressed TCRB transcripts, since all of the isolated RNA had been reverse transcribed. Repertoires were generated with immunoSEQ multiplex PCR, while TCRdb's copy carries only in-frame clones and drops some. The sample includes some 700,000 clones, roughly an eighth seen only once; the top ten take around 0.022%. No antigen is known for these receptors. What was sequenced was naive CD4+ T cells from blood. The receptors come from a man aged 18 to 29 with type 1 diabetes.

The chain recombines TRBV7-6 with TRBJ2-3; TRBD2 aligns across 8 bases. This CDR3 spans 14 amino acids. Germline-derived CDR1 and CDR2 are SGHVS and FNYEAQ. The V segment lost 7 bases and the J segment 5 bases; nucleotides outside the gene matches: 8. DNA for the CDR3: TGTGCCAGCACCCCGACTAGCGTTCAAGATACGCAGTATTTT. This encodes CASTPTSVQDTQYF.

The CDR3 nucleotides read TGCGCCAGCAGTCAATCGGAGGACGGGAAAGGCACAGATACGCAGTATTTT. The encoded protein is CASSQSEDGKGTDTQYF. V usage is TRBV23-1 and J usage is TRBJ2-3; maybe TRBD2 (5 bases). TRBV23-1 is sorted into the ORF group, with uncertain function. V was pared by 0 bases and J by 1 base, with 14 bases between. The CDR3 has 17 residues.

The chain links TRBV30 to TRBJ1-2; D is perhaps TRBD1 (5 bases). Germline loops: CDR1 GTSNPN, CDR2 SVGIG (reference sequence). V was pared by 2 bases and J by 7 bases, with 14 bases between. This CDR3 region has 13 residues. The CDR3 spells CAWSWGSGGGYTF. In DNA, the CDR3 is TGTGCCTGGAGTTGGGGATCGGGGGGTGGCTACACCTTC.

The chain is built from TRBV29-1 and TRBJ1-2; D is unclear. V lost 7 bases, J lost 6 bases, and 18 bases lay in between. This CDR3 has 13 residues. Germline assignment: CDR1 SQVTM and CDR2 ANQGSEA. CDR3 DNA sequence: TGCAGCGCCCTGGGCGGGTTGAGGGATGGCTACACCTTC. Amino acid sequence: CSALGGLRDGYTF.

The V gene is TRBV12-5, the J gene TRBJ2-5, with D maybe TRBD2 (6 bases). The CDR3 has 14 residues. Germline V gene lookup returns CDR1 LGHNT and CDR2 FRNRAP. The ends were cut back, 5 bases at V and 1 base at J, with 11 bases in the middle. The CDR3 DNA reads as TGTGCTAGTGGTCTTGGACTACGCCAAGAGACCCAGTACTTC. It translates to CASGLGLRQETQYF.

This clone was seen more than once but under ten times. V usage is TRBV2 and J usage is TRBJ1-4; 8 positions match TRBD1. Germline CDR1 reads SNHLY; CDR2 reads FYNNEI. V shed 3 bases and J 2 bases; nucleotides not matched to a gene: 8. The CDR3 runs 17 residues. The CDR3 spells CASSDAAPGGTNEKLFF. CDR3 nucleotides: TGTGCCAGCAGTGACGCCGCACCAGGGGGCACTAATGAAAAACTGTTTTTT.

The gene calls are TRBV6-6 and TRBJ2-1; TRBD1 might be the D (6 bases). Trimming pared 4 bases from V and 2 bases from J, leaving 9 bases between. Germline-derived CDR1 and CDR2 are MNHNY and SVGAGI (reference sequence). The CDR3 length is 14 residues. The CDR3 bases are TGTGCCAGCAGTTGGGGGCCCACCTACAATGAGCAGTTCTTC. Translation: CASSWGPTYNEQFF.

This sequence joins TRBV15 and TRBJ2-2, with 9 bases fitting TRBD1. The V gene end was trimmed by 3 bases and the J gene end by 2 bases; junction bases not matched to a gene: 13. Germline loops: CDR1 LNHNV, CDR2 YYDKDF (reference sequence). CDR3 length: 19 amino acids. CDR3 DNA sequence: TGTGCCACCAGCAGGAACAACCAAGGGGGACAGGGAAACACCGGGGAGCTGTTTTTT. This sequence encodes CATSRNNQGGQGNTGELFF.

This clone was detected only a few times. The chain carries TRBV5-1 and TRBJ1-5, with D perhaps matching TRBD1 (6 bases). Trimming took 0 bases from V and 7 from J, leaving 14 bases between them. Germline CDR1 SGHRS, CDR2 YFSETQ. This CDR3 region has 15 residues. As DNA, the CDR3 is TGCGCCAGCAGCTTGGATGGAGGGGGGGGACAGCCCCAGCATTTT. The encoded protein is CASSLDGGGGQPQHF.

The rearrangement joins TRBV7-6 to TRBJ2-5; TRBD2 agrees at 10 bases. V trimming: 1 base; J trimming: 1 base; junction bases outside the gene matches: 3. The germline V gene encodes CDR1 SGHVS and CDR2 FNYEAQ. The CDR3 length is 16 residues. Here the CDR3 reads CASSLGSGGAQETQYF. In DNA form, the CDR3 reads TGTGCCAGCAGCTTAGGAAGCGGGGGGGCCCAAGAGACCCAGTACTTC.

This clone was picked up a small number of times. The chain couples TRBV7-9 to TRBJ2-5; possible D gene TRBD1, 5 bases. The germline CDR1 and CDR2 sequences are SEHNR and FQNEAQ (reference sequence). The CDR3 consists of 13 residues. V was cut by 5 bases and J by 1 base, with 8 bases left in between. The CDR3 sequence is CASSPTGQETQYF. CDR3 bases: TGTGCCAGCAGCCCTACAGGCCAAGAGACCCAGTACTTC.

This clone was seen more than once but under ten times. The chain has TRBV4-2 and TRBJ1-5; D gene unclear. Germline values: CDR1 LGHNA, CDR2 YNFKEQ. Trimming stripped 0 bases from V and 5 bases from J, with 5 bases between. This CDR3 is 13 amino acids long. In DNA, the CDR3 is TGTGCCAGCAGCCAAGAAGGAGATCAGCCCCAGCATTTT. It yields the protein CASSQEGDQPQHF.

This clone has more than one count but fewer than ten. This sequence joins TRBV7-8 and TRBJ2-1, with TRBD1 as a possible D gene (5 bases). The germline V gene has CDR1 SGHVS and CDR2 FQNEAQ. V gave up 5 bases and J gave up 1 base, with 12 bases separating them. The CDR3 contains 15 residues. This CDR3 reads CASSPTDVSYNEQFF. CDR3 in DNA: TGTGCCAGCAGCCCGACAGACGTTTCCTACAATGAGCAGTTCTTC.

The V call is TRBV4-2, the J call TRBJ2-1; perhaps TRBD1 as D (6 bases). Germline V lookup: CDR1 LGHNA, CDR2 YNFKEQ. Trimming took 0 bases from V and 6 from J, leaving 24 bases between them. This CDR3 comprises 19 residues. The DNA for the CDR3 is TGTGCCAGCAGCCAAGATTTCGTAGGGGGACCATCCTTTGTCAATGAGCAGTTCTTC. Protein sequence: CASSQDFVGGPSFVNEQFF.

This clone turned up a few times. The chain employs TRBV19 and TRBJ2-3, with D perhaps TRBD1 (6 bases). This CDR3 region has 13 residues. Germline-derived CDR1 and CDR2 are LNHDA and SQIVND (reference sequence). V dropped 8 bases and J dropped 2 bases, with 11 bases sitting between them. CDR3 protein: CASGKGDTDTQYF. The CDR3 DNA reads as TGTGCCAGTGGTAAGGGGGACACAGATACGCAGTATTTT.

This sequence joins TRBV7-9 and TRBJ2-7; the D is unclear. Germline loops: CDR1 SEHNR, CDR2 FQNEAQ (reference sequence). Trimming stripped 0 bases from V and 3 bases from J, with 12 bases between. This CDR3 region has 15 residues. The CDR3 DNA reads as TGTGCCAGCAGCTTAGCAGGCACCTTCCACTACGAGCAGTACTTC. Translating it yields CASSLAGTFHYEQYF.

The rearrangement joins TRBV5-6 to TRBJ1-2; D gene unclear. CDR1 is SGHDT and CDR2 is YYEEEE in the germline V gene. This CDR3 is 12 amino acids long. With 4 bases removed from V and 4 bases from J, the gap between germline ends came to 8 bases. The CDR3 nucleotides read TGTGCCAGCAGCCTTCGGGGCTATGGCTACACCTTC. This sequence encodes CASSLRGYGYTF. The full variable domain, completed using reference TRBV5-6 and TRBJ1-2, is DAGVTQSPTHLIKTRGQQVTLRCSPKSGHDTVSWYQQALGQGPQFIFQYYEEEERQRGNFPDRFSGHQFPNYSSELNVNALLLGDSALYLCASSLRGYGYTFGSGTRLTVV.

This clone has a handful of counts. The J gene is TRBJ2-2, the V gene TRBV4-1, with 9 bases that match TRBD1. The germline CDR1 and CDR2 sequences are MGHRA and YSYEKL. This CDR3 is 15 amino acids long. V lost 5 bases and J lost 4; bases outside the gene matches: 5. The CDR3 protein is CASSNPDRGTGELFF. The CDR3 DNA is TGCGCCAGCAGCAACCCGGACAGGGGCACCGGGGAGCTGTTTTTT.

V usage is TRBV28 and J usage is TRBJ2-5; D perhaps matches TRBD1 (6 bases). The germline V gene has CDR1 MDHEN and CDR2 SYDVKM. V shed 11 bases and J shed 5 bases, with 15 bases lying between them. This CDR3 spans 12 amino acids. This chain's CDR3 is CASNRDPETQYF. CDR3 in DNA: TGTGCCTCCAACAGGGATCCGGAGACCCAGTACTTC.

This chain connects TRBV7-9 to TRBJ2-5; D call uncertain. Germline CDR1 is SEHNR and CDR2 is FQNEAQ (reference sequence). The CDR3 has 11 residues. Deletions cut 7 bases from V and 2 bases from J, with 5 bases between. The CDR3 protein is CASTRQETQYF. The CDR3 bases are TGTGCCAGCACCCGGCAAGAGACCCAGTACTTC.

The chain recombines TRBV19 with TRBJ1-5; D is perhaps TRBD1 (6 bases). Germline V gene sequence: CDR1 LNHDA, CDR2 SQIVND (reference sequence). This CDR3 has 12 amino acids. V lost 5 bases and J lost 11, with 13 bases in between. This chain's CDR3 is CASSGDISTQHF. The CDR3 DNA follows: TGTGCCAGTAGTGGGGACATTTCGACCCAGCATTTT.

This clone showed up just a few times. This chain uses TRBV6-6 with TRBJ1-3; no definite D call. Trimming cost V 4 bases and J 0 bases, with 7 bases left between them. CDR1 is MNHNY and CDR2 is SVGAGI in the germline V gene (reference sequence). This CDR3 has 14 residues. In nucleotides, the CDR3 is TGTGCCAGCAGTTCCCTCGTCTCTGGAAACACCATATATTTT. Protein: CASSSLVSGNTIYF.

This clone came up a few times. V gene TRBV11-2 combines with J gene TRBJ2-1, with 13 positions matching TRBD2. V gave up 4 bases and J gave up 0 bases; unmatched junction bases: 6. The CDR3 spans 18 residues. Germline-derived CDR1 and CDR2 are SGHAT and FQNNGV. As DNA, the CDR3 is TGTGCCAGCAGCTCCGGGACTAGCGGGGTAAGCTCCTACAATGAGCAGTTCTTC. As protein: CASSSGTSGVSSYNEQFF.

The chain recombines TRBV6-5 with TRBJ2-3; 7 bases line up with TRBD1. Germline V gene lookup returns CDR1 MNHEY and CDR2 SVGAGI. The length of the CDR3 is 12 residues. The J segment lost 6 bases and the V segment lost 5 bases, leaving 2 bases of the junction unmatched. In nucleotides, the CDR3 is TGTGCCAGCAGTCAACAGGGGGATACGCAGTATTTT. It encodes CASSQQGDTQYF.

Regarding this clone: This same CDR3 is encoded by further DNA sequences in the sample. The CDR3 DNA reads as TGTGCCAGCTCACCAGGCCGAGATCAGCCCCAGCATTTT. This sequence encodes CASSPGRDQPQHF. The V call is TRBV18, the J call TRBJ1-5; D is unresolved. Germline CDR1 and CDR2: KGHSH and LQKENI. V was pared by 2 bases and J by 5 bases, with 7 bases between. This CDR3 spans 13 amino acids.

This clone showed up just a few times. The J gene is TRBJ1-1, the V gene TRBV18; D not resolved. Germline assignment: CDR1 KGHSH and CDR2 LQKENI. V was cut by 2 bases and J by 2 bases, with 12 bases left in between. The CDR3 consists of 15 residues. CDR3 loop: CASSPETVRNTEAFF. CDR3 DNA: TGTGCCAGCTCACCAGAGACGGTTCGTAACACTGAAGCTTTCTTT. The whole variable domain, remainder taken from reference TRBV18 and TRBJ1-1, is NAGVMQNPRHLVRRRGQEARLRCSPMKGHSHVYWYRQLPEEGLKFMVYLQKENIIDESGMPKERFSAEFPKEGPSILRIQQVVRGDSAAYFCASSPETVRNTEAFFGQGTRLTVV.

The chain employs TRBV6-1 and TRBJ2-7; 8 positions agree with TRBD1. Germline V gives CDR1 MNHNS, CDR2 SASEGT. The CDR3 is made up of 14 amino acids. V was clipped by 6 bases and J by 1 base; unmatched bases: 5. CDR3 amino acids: CASRDRALSYEQYF. In nucleotides, the CDR3 is TGTGCCAGCAGGGACAGGGCTCTATCCTACGAGCAGTACTTC.

A few counts support this clone. The J gene is TRBJ2-7, the V gene TRBV6-5; D uncertain. The germline V gene encodes CDR1 MNHEY and CDR2 SVGAGI. CDR3 size: 14 residues. The V and J ends lost 0 bases and 4 bases respectively, with 10 bases between them. CDR3 DNA: TGTGCCAGCAGTTACTCGGGCAGGTCGTACGAGCAGTACTTC. Translated, it gives CASSYSGRSYEQYF.

The V call is TRBV12-5, the J call TRBJ1-1; unclear D gene. CDR1 and CDR2 (germline): LGHNT, FRNRAP. The germline V and J ends were trimmed by 2 bases and 10 bases, with 8 bases remaining between them. The CDR3 has 11 residues. As DNA, the CDR3 is TGTGCTAGTGGTTTGTCCGGTGCAGCTTTCTTT. Translating gives CASGLSGAAFF.

V usage is TRBV7-6 and J usage is TRBJ2-3; 7 positions agree with TRBD2. The germline gives CDR1 SGHVS, CDR2 FNYEAQ. V lost 5 bases to trimming and J lost 4 bases; unmatched junction nucleotides: 9. CDR3 length: 15 residues. CDR3 sequence reads: CASSPSGAAADTQYF. DNA for the CDR3: TGTGCCAGCAGCCCCAGCGGGGCCGCGGCAGATACGCAGTATTTT.

The rearrangement links TRBV30 to TRBJ2-1; D gene unclear. Germline values: CDR1 GTSNPN, CDR2 SVGIG (reference sequence). The V end lost 2 bases, the J end lost 7 bases, and 9 bases lay between the germline ends. CDR3 length: 12 residues. CDR3 coding DNA: TGTGCCTGGAGTTCCGTGTATAATGAGCAGTTCTTC. This codes for CAWSSVYNEQFF. The whole variable domain, remainder taken from reference TRBV30 and TRBJ2-1, is SQTIHQWPATLVQPVGSPLSLECTVEGTSNPNLYWYRQAAGRGLQLLFYSVGIGQISSEVPQNLSASRPQDRQFILSSKKLLLSDSGFYLCAWSSVYNEQFFGPGTRLTVL.

This clone was seen a few times. The same CDR3 can be traced to other DNA sequences in this sample. The chain combines TRBV11-3 with TRBJ2-5; D uncertain. Germline V CDR1 and CDR2: SGHNT, YENEEA. This CDR3 is built from 11 residues. Between the trimmed V and J ends, which lost 0 bases and 4 bases, there was a span of 0 bases. CDR3 coding DNA: TGTGCCAGCAGCTTAGAAGAGACCCAGTACTTC. Its protein is CASSLEETQYF.